The 9 T cell receptor beta chains reported below all come from one sample, sequenced in a study of CD8 T cells in ankylosing spondylitis. Which antigens these TCRs recognize remains unknown. TCRdb fed the 5' RACE reads into MiXCR, producing one record per CDR3 protein. The table shows more than 650,000 distinct CDR3 sequences, with around 11% occurring only once. Study-wide results and limits: In ankylosing spondylitis blood, a motif of roughly 8 highly homologous TCR beta variants appeared characteristic.

Sample: blood, either unsorted or a sorted T cell fraction (not recorded which). Every receptor here comes from a male donor with ankylosing spondylitis.

This clonotype was seen a handful of times. J is TRBJ2-5 and V is TRBV3-1, with D perhaps matching TRBD1 (6 bases). V was cut by 7 bases and J by 4 bases, with 19 bases left in between. Germline lookup yields CDR1 LGHDT and CDR2 YNNKEL (reference sequence). This CDR3 is built from 15 residues. CDR3 DNA: TGTGCCAGCACTTTGGGTCCAGGGGCCCCAGAGACCCAGTACTTC. Protein sequence: CASTLGPGAPETQYF.

The chain uses TRBV25-1 and TRBJ2-7, with 9 positions matching TRBD2. CDR1 MGHDK and CDR2 SYGVNS come from the germline V gene. V shed 6 bases, J shed 6 bases, and the junction held 9 bases outside the gene matches. This CDR3 is built from 14 residues. CDR3 sequence: CASRNLAGVGEQYF. CDR3 bases: TGTGCCAGCAGAAACTTAGCGGGAGTCGGCGAGCAGTACTTC.

The V call is TRBV20-1, the J call TRBJ1-1; D gene unclear. Germline values: CDR1 DFQATT, CDR2 SNEGSKA (reference sequence). The CDR3 is 13 residues long. V was pared by 3 bases and J by 3 bases, with 11 bases between. CDR3 region: CSARPEIDTEAFF. As DNA, the CDR3 is TGCAGTGCTAGGCCGGAGATTGACACTGAAGCTTTCTTT.

The V gene is TRBV7-9, the J gene TRBJ2-1; 14 nucleotides match TRBD2. V shed 4 bases, J shed 8 bases, and the junction held 7 bases outside the gene matches. CDR3 length: 16 amino acids. Germline V lookup: CDR1 SEHNR, CDR2 FQNEAQ (reference sequence). The CDR3 sequence: CASSSGLAGGSDEQFF. CDR3 bases: TGTGCCAGCAGCTCCGGACTAGCGGGAGGTAGCGATGAGCAGTTCTTC.

The V gene is TRBV5-1, the J gene TRBJ1-4; 7 bases are shared with TRBD1. V lost 4 bases to trimming and J lost 5 bases; unmatched junction nucleotides: 8. The V gene's germline CDR1 is SGHRS and CDR2 YFSETQ. The CDR3 loop spans 15 amino acids. CDR3 bases: TGCGCCAGCAGCGCGCAGACAGGGCTAAATGAAAAACTGTTTTTT. Its protein product is CASSAQTGLNEKLFF. Combining the CDR3 with reference TRBV5-1 and TRBJ1-4 gives the whole variable domain KAGVTQTPRYLIKTRGQQVTLSCSPISGHRSVSWYQQTPGQGLQFLFEYFSETQRNKGNFPGRFSGRQFSNSRSEMNVSTLELGDSALYLCASSAQTGLNEKLFFGSGTQLSVL.

This chain joins TRBV20-1 and TRBJ1-5; D unresolved. Germline CDR1 DFQATT, CDR2 SNEGSKA (reference sequence). Trimming took 8 bases from V and 0 from J, leaving 11 bases between them. The CDR3 has 13 residues. In nucleotides, the CDR3 is TGCAGTTCTCAGGTTTATAGCAATCAGCCCCAGCATTTT. Protein: CSSQVYSNQPQHF.

This chain joins TRBV7-9 and TRBJ2-7; TRBD1 matches 8 bases. J was trimmed by 3 bases and V by 4 bases; bases with no gene match: 11. This CDR3 spans 16 amino acids. Germline loops: CDR1 SEHNR, CDR2 FQNEAQ (reference sequence). CDR3 bases: TGTGCCAGCAGCTCAAGAGCCAGGGGGCGGGACTACGAGCAGTACTTC. Translating it yields CASSSRARGRDYEQYF.

The chain recombines TRBV9 with TRBJ2-3, with 9 bases lining up with TRBD1. Germline V gene sequence: CDR1 SGDLS, CDR2 YYNGEE. V lost 0 bases to trimming and J lost 6 bases; unmatched junction nucleotides: 5. The CDR3 runs 15 residues. CDR3 in DNA: TGTGCCAGCAGCGTAGGGGACAGGGAGAGGGATACGCAGTATTTT. Its protein product is CASSVGDRERDTQYF.

The sample holds a few counts of this clonotype. The genes are TRBV9 and TRBJ2-7; TRBD1 aligns across 7 bases. Germline values: CDR1 SGDLS, CDR2 YYNGEE. Trimming took 4 bases from V and 0 from J; bases not matched to a gene: 7. The CDR3 has 15 residues. DNA of the CDR3: TGTGCCAGCAGCAAGGGACAGCTGCTCTCCTACGAGCAGTACTTC. It encodes CASSKGQLLSYEQYF.